This TCR beta chain was documented in a study of T cell responses to AZD1222 COVID-19 vaccine. Regarding the study as a whole: Clonal diversity may have been underestimated, and the donors were mostly white British, with more females than males. Within unmutated variant regions lay the reported targets of nearly half of spike-specific TCRs. CD4 TCRs associated with vaccination spanned spike, dominating at 160-218 and 743-854.

The repertoire was sequenced with immunoSEQ multiplex PCR; TCRdb's copy has only in-frame clones and lacks some. The sample holds 25,000 to 35,000 clones, nearly 95% seen once. Trimming cost V 1 base and J 5 bases, with 11 bases left between them. CDR1 and CDR2 (germline): SGHVS, FNYEAQ. The CDR3 length is 15 residues. Comment on this clone: Its antigen is currently unknown.

The input for sequencing was peripheral blood, taken on day 0 of AZD1222 vaccination. The sequence was collected from an adult in good health. This chain connects TRBV7-6 to TRBJ1-4; D uncertain. CDR3 nucleotides: TGTGCCAGCAGCTTAGGGGGAGCAAGGAATGAAAAACTGTTTTTT. Translated: CASSLGGARNEKLFF.